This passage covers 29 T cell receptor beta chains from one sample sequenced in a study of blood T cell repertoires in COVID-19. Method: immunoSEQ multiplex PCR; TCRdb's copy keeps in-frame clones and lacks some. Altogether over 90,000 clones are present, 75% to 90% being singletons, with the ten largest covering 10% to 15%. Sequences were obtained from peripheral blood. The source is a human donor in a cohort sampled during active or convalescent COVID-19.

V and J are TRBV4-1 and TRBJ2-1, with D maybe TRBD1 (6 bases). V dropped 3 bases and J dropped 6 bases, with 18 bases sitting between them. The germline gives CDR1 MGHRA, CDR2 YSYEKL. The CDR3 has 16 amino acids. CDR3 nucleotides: TGCGCCAGCAGCCAGGACAGTTTTCGGTCCCGCAATGAGCAGTTCTTC. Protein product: CASSQDSFRSRNEQFF.

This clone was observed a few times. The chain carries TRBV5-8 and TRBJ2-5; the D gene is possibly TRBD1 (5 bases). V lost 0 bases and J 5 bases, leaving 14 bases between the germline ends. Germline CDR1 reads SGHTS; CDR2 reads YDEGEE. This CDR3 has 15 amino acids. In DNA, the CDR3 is TGTGCCAGCAGCTTGGGGCGAATCAGGGTGGAGACCCAGTACTTC. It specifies CASSLGRIRVETQYF.

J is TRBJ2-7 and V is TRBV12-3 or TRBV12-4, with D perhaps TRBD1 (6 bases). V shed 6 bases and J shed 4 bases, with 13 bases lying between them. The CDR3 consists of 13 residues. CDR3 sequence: CASRISQGYEQYF. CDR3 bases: TGTGCCAGCAGGATTTCGCAGGGGTACGAGCAGTACTTC.

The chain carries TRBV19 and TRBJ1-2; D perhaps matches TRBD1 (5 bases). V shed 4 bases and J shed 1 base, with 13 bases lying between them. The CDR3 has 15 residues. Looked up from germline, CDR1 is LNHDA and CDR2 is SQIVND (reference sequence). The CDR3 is CASSTTEAFNYGYTF. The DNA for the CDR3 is TGTGCCAGTAGTACGACAGAGGCTTTTAACTATGGCTACACCTTC.

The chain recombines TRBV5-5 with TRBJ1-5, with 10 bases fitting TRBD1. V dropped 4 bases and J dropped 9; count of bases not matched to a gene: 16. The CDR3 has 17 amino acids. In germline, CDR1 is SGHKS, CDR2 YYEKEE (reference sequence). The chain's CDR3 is CASSPGQGLEWGGPQHF. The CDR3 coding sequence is TGTGCCAGCAGCCCGGGACAGGGGCTAGAGTGGGGCGGGCCCCAGCATTTT.

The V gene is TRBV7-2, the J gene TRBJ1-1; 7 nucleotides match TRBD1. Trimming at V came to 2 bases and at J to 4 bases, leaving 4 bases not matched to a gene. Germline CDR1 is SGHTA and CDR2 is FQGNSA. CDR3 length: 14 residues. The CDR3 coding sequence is TGTGCCAGCAGCTTAAACGCAGGGGGCACTGAAGCTTTCTTT. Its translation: CASSLNAGGTEAFF.

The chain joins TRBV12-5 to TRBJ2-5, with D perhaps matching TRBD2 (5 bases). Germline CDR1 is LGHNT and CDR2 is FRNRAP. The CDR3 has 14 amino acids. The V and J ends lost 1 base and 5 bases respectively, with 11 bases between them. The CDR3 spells CASGLAPGSETQYF. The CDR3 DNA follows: TGTGCTAGTGGTTTGGCCCCGGGGAGCGAGACCCAGTACTTC.

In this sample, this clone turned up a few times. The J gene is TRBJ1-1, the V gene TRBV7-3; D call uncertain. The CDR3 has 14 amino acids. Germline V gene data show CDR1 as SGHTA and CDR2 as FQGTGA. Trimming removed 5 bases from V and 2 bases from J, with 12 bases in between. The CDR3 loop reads CASSPQPLNTEAFF. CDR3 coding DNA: TGTGCCAGCAGCCCACAGCCCCTCAACACTGAAGCTTTCTTT.

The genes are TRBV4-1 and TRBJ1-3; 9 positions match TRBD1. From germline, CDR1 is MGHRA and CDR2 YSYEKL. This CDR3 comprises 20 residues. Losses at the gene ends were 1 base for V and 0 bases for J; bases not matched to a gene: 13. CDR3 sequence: CASSQGGTGLAGGSGNTIYF. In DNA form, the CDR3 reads TGCGCCAGCAGCCAAGGCGGGACAGGGCTGGCAGGGGGCTCTGGAAACACCATATATTTT.

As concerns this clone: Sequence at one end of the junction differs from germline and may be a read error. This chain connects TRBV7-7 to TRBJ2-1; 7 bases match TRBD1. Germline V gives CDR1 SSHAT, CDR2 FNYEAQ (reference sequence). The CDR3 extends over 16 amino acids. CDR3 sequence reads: CASSLVGTASYNEQFF. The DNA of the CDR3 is TGTGCTAGCAGCTTAGTAGGGACAGCTTCCTACAATGAGCAGTTCTTC.

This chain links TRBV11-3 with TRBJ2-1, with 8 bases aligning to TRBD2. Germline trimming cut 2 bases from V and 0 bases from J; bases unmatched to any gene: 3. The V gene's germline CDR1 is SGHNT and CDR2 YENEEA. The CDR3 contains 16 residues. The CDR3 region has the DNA TGTGCCAGCAGCTTATATAGCGGGGCCTCCTACAATGAGCAGTTCTTC. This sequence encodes CASSLYSGASYNEQFF.

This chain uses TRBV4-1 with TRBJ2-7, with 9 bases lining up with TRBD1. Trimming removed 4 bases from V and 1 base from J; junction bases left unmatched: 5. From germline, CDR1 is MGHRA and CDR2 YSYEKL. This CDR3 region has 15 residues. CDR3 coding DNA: TGCGCCAGCAGCCCTTCACAGGGGGCTTCCTACGAGCAGTACTTC. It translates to CASSPSQGASYEQYF.

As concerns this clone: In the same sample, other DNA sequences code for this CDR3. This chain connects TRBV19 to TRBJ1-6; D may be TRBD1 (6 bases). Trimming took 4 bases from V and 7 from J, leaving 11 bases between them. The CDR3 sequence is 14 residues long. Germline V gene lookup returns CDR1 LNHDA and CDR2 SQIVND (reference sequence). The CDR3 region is CASSNRALNSPLHF. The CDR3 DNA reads TGTGCCAGTAGTAACAGGGCCCTGAATTCACCCCTCCACTTT. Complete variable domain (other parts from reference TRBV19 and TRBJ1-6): DGGITQSPKYLFRKEGQNVTLSCEQNLNHDAMYWYRQDPGQGLRLIYYSQIVNDFQKGDIAEGYSVSREKKESFPLTVTSAQKNPTAFYLCASSNRALNSPLHFGNGTRLTVT.

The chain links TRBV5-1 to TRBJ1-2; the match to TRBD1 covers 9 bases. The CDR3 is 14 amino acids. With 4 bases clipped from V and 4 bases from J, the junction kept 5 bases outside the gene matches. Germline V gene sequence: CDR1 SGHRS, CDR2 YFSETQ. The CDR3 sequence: CASSTGQGPYGYTF. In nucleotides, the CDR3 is TGCGCCAGCAGCACGGGACAGGGTCCCTATGGCTACACCTTC.

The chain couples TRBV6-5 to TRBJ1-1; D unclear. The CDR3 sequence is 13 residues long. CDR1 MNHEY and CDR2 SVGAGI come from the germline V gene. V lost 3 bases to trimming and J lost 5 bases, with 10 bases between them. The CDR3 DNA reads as TGTGCCAGCAGTTATTTGAGAGGAACTGAAGCTTTCTTT. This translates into CASSYLRGTEAFF.

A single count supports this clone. CDR3 amino acids: CAYRGGSNQPQHF. As DNA, the CDR3 is TGTGCCTACCGTGGCGGGAGCAATCAGCCCCAGCATTTT. The rearrangement uses TRBV2 and TRBJ1-5; no definite D call. CDR1 and CDR2 (germline): SNHLY, FYNNEI. Trimming took off 11 bases at V and 1 base at J, with 12 bases between the two ends. The CDR3 loop spans 13 amino acids.

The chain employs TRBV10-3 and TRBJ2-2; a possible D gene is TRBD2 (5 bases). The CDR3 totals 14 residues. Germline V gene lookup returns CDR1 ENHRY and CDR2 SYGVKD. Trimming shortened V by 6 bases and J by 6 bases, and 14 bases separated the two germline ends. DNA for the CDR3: TGTGCCATCAGCACAATACTAGAGGCCGGGGAGCTGTTTTTT. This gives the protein CAISTILEAGELFF.

CDR3 protein: CASSSPDSPYEQYF. The CDR3 nucleotides are TGCGCCAGCAGCTCCCCGGACAGCCCCTACGAGCAGTACTTC. The gene calls are TRBV5-1 and TRBJ2-7; possible D gene TRBD1, 6 bases. This CDR3 region has 14 residues. Germline CDR1 reads SGHRS; CDR2 reads YFSETQ. V was clipped by 3 bases and J by 2 bases, with 12 bases between them. Combining the CDR3 with reference TRBV5-1 and TRBJ2-7 gives the whole variable domain KAGVTQTPRYLIKTRGQQVTLSCSPISGHRSVSWYQQTPGQGLQFLFEYFSETQRNKGNFPGRFSGRQFSNSRSEMNVSTLELGDSALYLCASSSPDSPYEQYFGPGTRLTVT.

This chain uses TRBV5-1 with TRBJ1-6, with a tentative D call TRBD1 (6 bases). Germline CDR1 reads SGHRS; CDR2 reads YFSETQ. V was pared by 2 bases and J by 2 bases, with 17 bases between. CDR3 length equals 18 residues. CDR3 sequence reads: CASSFLGIGQTYNSPLHF. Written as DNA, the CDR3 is TGCGCCAGCAGCTTTTTAGGTATTGGACAGACCTATAATTCACCCCTCCACTTT.

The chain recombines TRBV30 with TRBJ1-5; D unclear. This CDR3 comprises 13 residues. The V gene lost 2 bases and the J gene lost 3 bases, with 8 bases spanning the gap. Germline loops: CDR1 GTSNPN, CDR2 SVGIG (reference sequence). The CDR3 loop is CAWSPDTNQPQHF. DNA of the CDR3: TGTGCCTGGAGTCCTGACACCAATCAGCCCCAGCATTTT.

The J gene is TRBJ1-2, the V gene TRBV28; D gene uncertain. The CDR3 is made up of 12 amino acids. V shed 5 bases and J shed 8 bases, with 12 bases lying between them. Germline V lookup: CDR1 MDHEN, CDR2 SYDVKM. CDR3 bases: TGTGCCAGCAGTCCCCTTACGGGGGGCTACACCTTC. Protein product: CASSPLTGGYTF.

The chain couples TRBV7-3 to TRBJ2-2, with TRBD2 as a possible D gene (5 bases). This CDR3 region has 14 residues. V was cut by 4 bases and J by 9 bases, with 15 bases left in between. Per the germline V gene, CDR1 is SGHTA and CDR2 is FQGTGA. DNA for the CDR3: TGTGCCAGCAGCTCGGGCCCAGCGGTGAGGGAGCTGTTTTTT. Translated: CASSSGPAVRELFF.

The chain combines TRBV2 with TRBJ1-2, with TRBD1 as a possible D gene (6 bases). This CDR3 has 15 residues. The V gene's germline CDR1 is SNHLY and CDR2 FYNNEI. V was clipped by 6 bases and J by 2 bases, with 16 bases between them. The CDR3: CASSANGRGNYGYTF. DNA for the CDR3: TGTGCCAGCAGCGCCAATGGAAGGGGGAACTATGGCTACACCTTC.

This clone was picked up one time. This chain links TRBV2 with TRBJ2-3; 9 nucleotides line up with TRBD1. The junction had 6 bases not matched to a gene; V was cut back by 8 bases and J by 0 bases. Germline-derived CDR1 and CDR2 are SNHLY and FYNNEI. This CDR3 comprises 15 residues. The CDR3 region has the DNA TGTGCCAGCGGGGGACAGGGTCCTAGCACAGATACGCAGTATTTT. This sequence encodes CASGGQGPSTDTQYF.

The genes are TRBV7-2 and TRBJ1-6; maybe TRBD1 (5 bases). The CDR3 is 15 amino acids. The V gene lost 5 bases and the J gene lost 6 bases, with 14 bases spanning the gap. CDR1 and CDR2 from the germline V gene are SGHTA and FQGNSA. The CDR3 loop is CASSHPGASNSPLHF. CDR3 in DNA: TGTGCCAGCAGCCACCCTGGGGCCTCTAATTCACCCCTCCACTTT.

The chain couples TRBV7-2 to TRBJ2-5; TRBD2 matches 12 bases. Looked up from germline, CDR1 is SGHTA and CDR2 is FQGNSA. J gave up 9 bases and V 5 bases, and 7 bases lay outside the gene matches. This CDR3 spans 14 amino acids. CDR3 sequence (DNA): TGTGCCAGCAGCCCCTCACTAGCGGGGGGCTCCCAGTACTTC. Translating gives CASSPSLAGGSQYF.

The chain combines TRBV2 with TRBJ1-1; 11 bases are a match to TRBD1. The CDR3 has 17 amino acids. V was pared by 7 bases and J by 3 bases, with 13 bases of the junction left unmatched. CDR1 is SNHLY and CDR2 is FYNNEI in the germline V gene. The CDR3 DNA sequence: TGTGCCAGCACCTACCCCCGGGACAGGGGGTCCTACACTGAAGCTTTCTTT. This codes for CASTYPRDRGSYTEAFF.

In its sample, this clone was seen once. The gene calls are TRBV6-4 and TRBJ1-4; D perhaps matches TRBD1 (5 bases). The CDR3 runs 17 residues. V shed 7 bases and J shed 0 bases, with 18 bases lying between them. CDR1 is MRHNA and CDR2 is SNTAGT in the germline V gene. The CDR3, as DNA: TGTGCCAGCAATTATTTCAGGGATCGTCCAACTAATGAAAAACTGTTTTTT. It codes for CASNYFRDRPTNEKLFF.

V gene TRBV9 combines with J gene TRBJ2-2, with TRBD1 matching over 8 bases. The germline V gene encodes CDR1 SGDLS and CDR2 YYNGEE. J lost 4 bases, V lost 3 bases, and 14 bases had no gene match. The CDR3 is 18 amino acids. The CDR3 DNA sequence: TGTGCCAGCAGCGCTTCTTCCGGGACAGGAATAGGCACCGGGGAGCTGTTTTTT. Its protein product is CASSASSGTGIGTGELFF.